This T cell receptor (beta chain) was documented in a study of early T cells in non-severe SARS-CoV-2 infection. Individual cDNA molecules carried attached unique molecular identifiers. TCRdb reprocessed the 5' RACE reads with MiXCR, giving one entry per CDR3 protein. The table lists just over 95,000 distinct CDR3 sequences, approximately 9.9% of them singletons, with approximately 4.5% in the top ten. This clonotype has just a few counts. The sequences come from whole blood, collected at baseline. The sequence was obtained from an adult who was a healthcare worker with PCR-confirmed SARS-CoV-2 infection or an uninfected control (not recorded which).

As DNA, the CDR3 is TGTGCCAGCAGCCCACATGGGGCAGATACGCAGTATTTT. Translated: CASSPHGADTQYF. The genes are TRBV3-1 and TRBJ2-3, with D uncertain. Trimming took 4 bases from V and 4 from J, leaving 9 bases between them. The CDR3 totals 13 residues. Germline CDR1 and CDR2: LGHDT and YNNKEL (reference sequence).